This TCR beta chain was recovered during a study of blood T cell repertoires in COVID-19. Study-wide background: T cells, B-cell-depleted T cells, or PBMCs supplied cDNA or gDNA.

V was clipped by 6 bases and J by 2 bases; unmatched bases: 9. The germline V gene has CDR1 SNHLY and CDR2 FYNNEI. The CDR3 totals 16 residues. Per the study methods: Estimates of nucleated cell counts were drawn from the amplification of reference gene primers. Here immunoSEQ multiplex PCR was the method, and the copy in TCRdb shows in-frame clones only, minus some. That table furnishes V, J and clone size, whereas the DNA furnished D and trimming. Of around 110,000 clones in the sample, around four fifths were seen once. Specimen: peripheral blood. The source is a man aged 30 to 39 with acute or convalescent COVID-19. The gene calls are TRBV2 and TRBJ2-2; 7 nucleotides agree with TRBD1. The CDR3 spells CASRDRPGPNTGELFF. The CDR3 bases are TGTGCCAGCAGGGACAGGCCGGGACCAAACACCGGGGAGCTGTTTTTT.